This T cell receptor (beta chain) originates from a study of T cells in Graves' hyperthyroidism and ophthalmopathy. Study-level results: Clonotypes that were expanded in thyroid above 0.001 mostly appeared in blood too.

The authors deemed Graves' hyperthyroidism stable absent ophthalmopathy progression within 18 months. Germline-derived CDR1 and CDR2 are MDHEN and SYDVKM. This CDR3 contains 15 residues. V lost 5 bases and J lost 2, with 15 bases in between. This clonotype has ten or more counts. The antigen is undetermined. Template material for amplifying TCR beta CDR3 regions consisted of RNA transcripts. Primed by the HTBI set, a first-round RT-PCR was run on the TCR CDR3. TCRdb called the multiplex PCR reads again in MiXCR, with one record for every CDR3 protein. The repertoire holds more than 550,000 distinct CDR3 sequences, with 17% as singletons.

The source of this sequence is a man aged 45-65 years with Graves' hyperthyroidism. Input material: blood. The V and J genes are TRBV28 and TRBJ1-2; D might be TRBD1 (6 bases). The CDR3 DNA reads as TGTGCCAGCAGTCGGGGGGCGATAGGAAACTATGGCTACACCTTC. It translates to CASSRGAIGNYGYTF.